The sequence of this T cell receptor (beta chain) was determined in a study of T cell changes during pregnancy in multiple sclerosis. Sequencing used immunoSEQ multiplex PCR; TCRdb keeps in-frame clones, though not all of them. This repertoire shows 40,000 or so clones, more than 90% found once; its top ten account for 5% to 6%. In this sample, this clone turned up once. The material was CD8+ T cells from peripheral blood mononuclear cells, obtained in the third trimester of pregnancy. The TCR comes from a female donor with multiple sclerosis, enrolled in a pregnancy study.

In DNA form, the CDR3 reads TGCGCCAGCAGCCAAGTTATTGGGAGGGGGATAGCGGATTTCACAGATACGCAGTATTTT. Its protein product is CASSQVIGRGIADFTDTQYF. The chain joins TRBV4-1 to TRBJ2-3; D perhaps matches TRBD2 (7 bases). The V gene's germline CDR1 is MGHRA and CDR2 YSYEKL. Trimming took 1 base from V and 2 from J, leaving 25 bases between them. The CDR3 sequence is 20 residues long.